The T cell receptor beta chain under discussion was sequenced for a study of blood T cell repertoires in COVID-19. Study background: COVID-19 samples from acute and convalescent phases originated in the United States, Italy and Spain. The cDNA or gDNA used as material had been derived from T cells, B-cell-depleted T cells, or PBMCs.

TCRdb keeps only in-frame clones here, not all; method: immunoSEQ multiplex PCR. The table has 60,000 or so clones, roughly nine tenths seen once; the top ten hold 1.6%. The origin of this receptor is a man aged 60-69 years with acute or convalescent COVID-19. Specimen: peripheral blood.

CDR3 sequence: CASSPVRAGGRDTQYF. The CDR3 nucleotides are TGTGCCAGCAGCCCCGTTAGAGCGGGGGGCAGAGATACGCAGTATTTT. The chain couples TRBV5-6 to TRBJ2-3; the match to TRBD2 covers 9 bases. Looked up from germline, CDR1 is SGHDT and CDR2 is YYEEEE. The CDR3 covers 16 residues. V trimming: 4 bases; J trimming: 5 bases; junction bases outside the gene matches: 11.